The rows below give T cell receptor beta chains drawn from one sample of a study of T-cell memory formation after mild COVID-19. One entry per CDR3 protein results from TCRdb running MiXCR on the 5' RACE reads. The sample has 300,000 to 400,000 distinct CDR3 sequences, under 15% seen once; the top ten hold roughly 23%. Sequencing was done on a sample of PBMCs or a T cell subset sorted from them (not recorded which). Receptors were obtained from a man younger than 35 who had mild COVID-19 (a few samples of this study predate the infection). Cell type and time point are not known. CDR3s include the opening cysteine and the closing phenylalanine or tryptophan. The D gene is left open where the match is weak. Clone size appears in some rows only: once, few, many, or a class for an expanded clone.

V gene: TRBV7-9; clone size: few; J gene: TRBJ1-1; D gene: -; CDR3 protein: CASSLGGSRAFF; CDR3 DNA: TGTGCCAGCAGCTTAGGTGGCAGTAGAGCTTTCTTT
V gene: TRBV14; clone size: few; J gene: TRBJ2-1; D gene: -; CDR3 protein: CASSPRNKAGNEQFF; CDR3 DNA: TGTGCCAGCAGCCCTCGGAATAAAGCCGGCAATGAGCAGTTCTTC
V gene: TRBV6-6; clone size: few; J gene: TRBJ1-1; D gene: TRBD1; CDR3 protein: CASNQRQGNTEAFF; CDR3 DNA: TGTGCCAGCAACCAAAGACAGGGGAACACTGAAGCTTTCTTT
V gene: TRBV7-2; clone size: -; J gene: TRBJ2-1; D gene: TRBD2; CDR3 protein: CASSPVPGLAGALGEQFF; CDR3 DNA: TGTGCCAGCAGCCCGGTCCCGGGACTAGCGGGGGCCCTCGGGGAGCAGTTCTTC
V gene: TRBV11-2; clone size: many; J gene: TRBJ2-5; D gene: -; CDR3 protein: CASSYQQGQTQYF; CDR3 DNA: TGTGCCAGCAGCTACCAACAGGGACAGACCCAGTACTTC
V gene: TRBV10-3; clone size: -; J gene: TRBJ2-1; D gene: -; CDR3 protein: CAINTHRDNEQFF; CDR3 DNA: TGTGCCATCAATACGCACAGGGACAATGAGCAGTTCTTC
V gene: TRBV10-3; clone size: -; J gene: TRBJ2-1; D gene: -; CDR3 protein: CAISSLISFGAYNEQFF; CDR3 DNA: TGTGCCATCAGCTCCCTAATCAGTTTCGGGGCGTACAATGAGCAGTTCTTC
V gene: TRBV29-1; clone size: -; J gene: TRBJ2-2; D gene: -; CDR3 protein: CSVTVNTGELFF; CDR3 DNA: TGCAGCGTGACAGTGAACACCGGGGAGCTGTTTTTT
V gene: TRBV7-2; clone size: -; J gene: TRBJ2-1; D gene: -; CDR3 protein: CASTSGTYINEQFF; CDR3 DNA: TGTGCCAGCACCTCGGGGACTTATATCAATGAGCAGTTCTTC
V gene: TRBV7-2; clone size: many; J gene: TRBJ2-5; D gene: -; CDR3 protein: CASSLRGVQETQYF; CDR3 DNA: TGTGCCAGCAGTTTACGTGGGGTCCAAGAGACCCAGTACTTC
V gene: TRBV18; clone size: many; J gene: TRBJ2-1; D gene: -; CDR3 protein: CASSRPGAGKGNEQFF; CDR3 DNA: TGTGCCAGCTCACGACCGGGGGCAGGGAAGGGCAATGAGCAGTTCTTC
V gene: TRBV7-6; clone size: -; J gene: TRBJ2-7; D gene: TRBD1; CDR3 protein: CASSLAGTAYEQYF; CDR3 DNA: TGTGCCAGCAGCTTAGCAGGGACAGCCTACGAGCAGTACTTC
V gene: TRBV14; clone size: many; J gene: TRBJ2-7; D gene: -; CDR3 protein: CASSHRVSYEQYF; CDR3 DNA: TGTGCCAGCAGCCACCGGGTCTCCTACGAGCAGTACTTC
V gene: TRBV3-1; clone size: few; J gene: TRBJ2-7; D gene: -; CDR3 protein: CASSQEGHITYEQYF; CDR3 DNA: TGTGCCAGCAGCCAAGAAGGACACATAACCTACGAGCAGTACTTC
V gene: TRBV10-3; clone size: -; J gene: TRBJ1-2; D gene: TRBD1; CDR3 protein: CAISERTGIDYGYTF; CDR3 DNA: TGTGCCATCAGTGAAAGGACAGGGATAGACTATGGCTACACCTTC
V gene: TRBV5-6; clone size: few; J gene: TRBJ1-1; D gene: -; CDR3 protein: CASSLGPPTGNTEAFF; CDR3 DNA: TGTGCCAGCAGCTTGGGGCCTCCAACGGGGAACACTGAAGCTTTCTTT
V gene: TRBV4-3; clone size: many; J gene: TRBJ2-2; D gene: -; CDR3 protein: CASSQEVVITGELFF; CDR3 DNA: TGCGCCAGCAGCCAAGAAGTGGTTATCACCGGGGAGCTGTTTTTT
V gene: TRBV3-1; clone size: many; J gene: TRBJ2-7; D gene: TRBD1; CDR3 protein: CASSRGQGYEQYF; CDR3 DNA: TGTGCCAGCAGCCGCGGACAGGGTTACGAGCAGTACTTC
V gene: TRBV10-3; clone size: -; J gene: TRBJ2-2; D gene: -; CDR3 protein: CAIGRVVGELFF; CDR3 DNA: TGTGCCATCGGCCGGGTAGTCGGGGAGCTGTTTTTT
V gene: TRBV20-1; clone size: many; J gene: TRBJ2-1; D gene: -; CDR3 protein: CSARDPRISSYNEQFF; CDR3 DNA: TGCAGTGCTAGAGATCCCAGGATCAGCTCCTACAATGAGCAGTTCTTC
V gene: TRBV12-3/TRBV12-4; clone size: few; J gene: TRBJ2-5; D gene: -; CDR3 protein: CASSRGGNQETQYF; CDR3 DNA: TGTGCCAGCAGTCGAGGGGGTAACCAAGAGACCCAGTACTTC
V gene: TRBV7-2; clone size: -; J gene: TRBJ1-2; D gene: TRBD1; CDR3 protein: CASSRGGQAYGYTF; CDR3 DNA: TGTGCCAGCAGCCGAGGGGGACAGGCCTATGGCTACACCTTC
V gene: TRBV7-8; clone size: -; J gene: TRBJ1-3; D gene: -; CDR3 protein: CASSPLGYGNTIYF; CDR3 DNA: TGTGCCAGCAGCCCCCTGGGGTATGGAAACACCATATATTTT
V gene: TRBV29-1; clone size: -; J gene: TRBJ2-1; D gene: TRBD2; CDR3 protein: CSVERGGYNEQFF; CDR3 DNA: TGCAGCGTTGAACGGGGGGGCTACAATGAGCAGTTCTTC
V gene: TRBV9; clone size: -; J gene: TRBJ2-7; D gene: -; CDR3 protein: CASSVSTPSEQYF; CDR3 DNA: TGTGCCAGCAGCGTTTCGACACCCTCGGAGCAGTACTTC
V gene: TRBV5-1; clone size: many; J gene: TRBJ2-7; D gene: TRBD2; CDR3 protein: CASSLSGRDASYEQYF; CDR3 DNA: TGCGCCAGCAGCTTGTCGGGGAGGGACGCCTCCTACGAGCAGTACTTC
V gene: TRBV7-9; clone size: -; J gene: TRBJ1-2; D gene: -; CDR3 protein: CASSLPTRLNYGYTF; CDR3 DNA: TGTGCCAGCAGCTTACCCACAAGATTAAACTATGGCTACACCTTC
V gene: TRBV24-1; clone size: few; J gene: TRBJ2-3; D gene: -; CDR3 protein: CATSDPRTAADTQYF; CDR3 DNA: TGTGCCACCAGTGATCCCCGGACAGCTGCAGATACGCAGTATTTT
V gene: TRBV6-2/TRBV6-3; clone size: -; J gene: TRBJ2-5; D gene: TRBD2; CDR3 protein: CASGLSGDQETQYF; CDR3 DNA: TGTGCCAGCGGACTTAGCGGGGACCAAGAGACCCAGTACTTC
V gene: TRBV7-8; clone size: few; J gene: TRBJ2-1; D gene: -; CDR3 protein: CASSLANDEQFF; CDR3 DNA: TGTGCCAGCAGCTTAGCGAACGATGAGCAGTTCTTC
V gene: TRBV12-3/TRBV12-4; clone size: -; J gene: TRBJ2-1; D gene: TRBD2; CDR3 protein: CASSPRTSGGNNEQFF; CDR3 DNA: TGTGCCAGCAGTCCGAGGACTAGCGGGGGAAACAATGAGCAGTTCTTC
V gene: TRBV6-5; clone size: few; J gene: TRBJ1-2; D gene: -; CDR3 protein: CASSASRQSRRYGYTF; CDR3 DNA: TGTGCCAGCAGTGCCTCGCGACAGAGTAGACGCTATGGCTACACCTTC
V gene: TRBV28; clone size: few; J gene: TRBJ1-2; D gene: -; CDR3 protein: CASRQVGNYGYTF; CDR3 DNA: TGTGCCAGCAGACAGGTGGGAAACTATGGCTACACCTTC
V gene: TRBV4-3; clone size: -; J gene: TRBJ2-3; D gene: TRBD2; CDR3 protein: CASSQEFYSGGATDTQYF; CDR3 DNA: TGCGCCAGCAGCCAAGAATTCTATTCGGGGGGGGCCACAGATACGCAGTATTTT
V gene: TRBV6-5; clone size: -; J gene: TRBJ1-2; D gene: -; CDR3 protein: CASSYSGQLNYGYTF; CDR3 DNA: TGTGCCAGCAGTTACTCGGGGCAGTTGAACTATGGCTACACCTTC
V gene: TRBV6-6; clone size: few; J gene: TRBJ2-2; D gene: TRBD1; CDR3 protein: CASSPRRGRSQGTGELFF; CDR3 DNA: TGTGCCAGCAGTCCTCGTAGGGGGCGAAGTCAGGGCACCGGGGAGCTGTTTTTT
V gene: TRBV11-2; clone size: -; J gene: TRBJ2-7; D gene: TRBD2; CDR3 protein: CASGTSGGVYEQYF; CDR3 DNA: TGTGCCAGCGGTACTAGCGGGGGCGTCTACGAGCAGTACTTC
V gene: TRBV6-5; clone size: -; J gene: TRBJ2-3; D gene: TRBD1; CDR3 protein: CASSNRGRGTDTQYF; CDR3 DNA: TGTGCCAGCAGCAATAGGGGGCGCGGAACGGATACGCAGTATTTT
V gene: TRBV20-1; clone size: -; J gene: TRBJ2-6; D gene: -; CDR3 protein: CSARDIGELNGANVLTF; CDR3 DNA: TGCAGTGCTAGAGATATAGGGGAGCTGAACGGGGCCAACGTCCTGACTTTC
V gene: TRBV18; clone size: -; J gene: TRBJ2-1; D gene: TRBD2; CDR3 protein: CASSPPGLATYNEQFF; CDR3 DNA: TGTGCCAGCTCACCACCGGGACTAGCTACCTACAATGAGCAGTTCTTC
V gene: TRBV30; clone size: -; J gene: TRBJ1-2; D gene: TRBD1; CDR3 protein: CAWSGPGQDLNYGYTF; CDR3 DNA: TGTGCCTGGAGTGGACCGGGACAGGATCTTAACTATGGCTACACCTTC
V gene: TRBV7-2; clone size: -; J gene: TRBJ1-4; D gene: -; CDR3 protein: CASSLSAYEKLFF; CDR3 DNA: TGTGCCAGCAGCCTAAGCGCGTATGAAAAACTGTTTTTT
V gene: TRBV7-6; clone size: -; J gene: TRBJ2-1; D gene: -; CDR3 protein: CASSASGLRPLF; CDR3 DNA: TGTGCCAGCAGCGCATCGGGCCTCCGCCCGCTCTTC
V gene: TRBV20-1; clone size: -; J gene: TRBJ1-5; D gene: -; CDR3 protein: CSARDRDHPQHF; CDR3 DNA: TGCAGTGCGCGGGACCGAGATCACCCCCAGCATTTT
V gene: TRBV5-6; clone size: -; J gene: TRBJ2-3; D gene: TRBD2; CDR3 protein: CASSWRSGTSGTDTQYF; CDR3 DNA: TGTGCCAGCAGCTGGAGATCCGGGACTAGCGGCACAGATACGCAGTATTTT
V gene: TRBV5-1; clone size: -; J gene: TRBJ2-5; D gene: -; CDR3 protein: CASSFGPNQETQYF; CDR3 DNA: TGCGCCAGCAGCTTCGGCCCGAACCAAGAGACCCAGTACTTC
V gene: TRBV11-2; clone size: few; J gene: TRBJ2-4; D gene: -; CDR3 protein: CASSLGTLISGLAKNIQYF; CDR3 DNA: TGTGCCAGCAGCTTAGGAACCCTTATTAGCGGACTAGCCAAAAACATTCAGTACTTC